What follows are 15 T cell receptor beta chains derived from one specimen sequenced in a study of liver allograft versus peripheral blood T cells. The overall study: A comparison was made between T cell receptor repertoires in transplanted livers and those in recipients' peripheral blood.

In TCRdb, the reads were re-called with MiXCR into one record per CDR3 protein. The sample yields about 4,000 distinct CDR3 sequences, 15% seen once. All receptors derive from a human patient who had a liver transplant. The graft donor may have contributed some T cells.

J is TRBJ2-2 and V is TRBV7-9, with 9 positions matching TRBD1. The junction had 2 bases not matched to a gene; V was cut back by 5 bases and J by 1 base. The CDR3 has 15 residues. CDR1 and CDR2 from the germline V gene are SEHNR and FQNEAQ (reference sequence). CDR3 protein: CASSAGQGNTGELFF. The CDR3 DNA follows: TGTGCCAGCAGCGCGGGACAGGGGAACACCGGGGAGCTGTTTTTT.

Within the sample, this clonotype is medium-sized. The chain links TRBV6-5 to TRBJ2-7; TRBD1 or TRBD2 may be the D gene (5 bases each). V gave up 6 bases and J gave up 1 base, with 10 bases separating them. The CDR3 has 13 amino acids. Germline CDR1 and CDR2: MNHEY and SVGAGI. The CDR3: CASSRGASYEQYF. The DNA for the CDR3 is TGTGCCAGCAGCCGAGGGGCATCCTACGAGCAGTACTTC.

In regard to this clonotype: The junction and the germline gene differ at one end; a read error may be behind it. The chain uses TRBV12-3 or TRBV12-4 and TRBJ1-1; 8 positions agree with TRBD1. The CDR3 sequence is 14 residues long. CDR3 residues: CASSARDRNTETFF. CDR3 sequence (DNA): TGTGCCAGCAGTGCCCGGGACAGGAACACTGAAACTTTCTTT.

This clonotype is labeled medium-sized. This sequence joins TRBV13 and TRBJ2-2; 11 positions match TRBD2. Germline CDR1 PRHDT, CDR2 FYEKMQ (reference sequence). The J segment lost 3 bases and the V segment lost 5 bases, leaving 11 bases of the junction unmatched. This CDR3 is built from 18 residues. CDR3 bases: TGTGCCAGCAGCCGCCCAACTGGGACTAGCGGATACACCGGGGAGCTGTTTTTT. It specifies CASSRPTGTSGYTGELFF.

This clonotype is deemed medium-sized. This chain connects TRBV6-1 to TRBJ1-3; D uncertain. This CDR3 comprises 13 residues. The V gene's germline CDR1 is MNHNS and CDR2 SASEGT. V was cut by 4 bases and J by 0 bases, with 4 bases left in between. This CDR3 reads CASSAGSGNTIYF. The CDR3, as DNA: TGTGCCAGCAGTGCCGGCTCTGGAAACACCATATATTTT.

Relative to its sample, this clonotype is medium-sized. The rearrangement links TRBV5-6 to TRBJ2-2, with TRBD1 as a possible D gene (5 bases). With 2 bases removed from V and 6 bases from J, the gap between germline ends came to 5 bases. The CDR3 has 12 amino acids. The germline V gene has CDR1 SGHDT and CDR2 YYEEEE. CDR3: CASSLQAGELFF. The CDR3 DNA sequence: TGTGCCAGCAGCTTACAGGCCGGGGAGCTGTTTTTT.

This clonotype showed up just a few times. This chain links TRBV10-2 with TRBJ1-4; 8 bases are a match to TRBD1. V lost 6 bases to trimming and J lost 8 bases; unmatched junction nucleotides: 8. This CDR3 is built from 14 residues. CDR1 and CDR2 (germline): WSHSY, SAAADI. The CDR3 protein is CASSKTGVEEKLFF. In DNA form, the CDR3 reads TGCGCCAGCAGCAAGACAGGGGTTGAGGAAAAACTGTTTTTT.

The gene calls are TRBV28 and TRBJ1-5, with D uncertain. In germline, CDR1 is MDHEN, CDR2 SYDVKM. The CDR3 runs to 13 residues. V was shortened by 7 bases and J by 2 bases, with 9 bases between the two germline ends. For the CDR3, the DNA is TGTGCCAGCATGGTGGCAGGCAATCAGCCCCAGCATTTT. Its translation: CASMVAGNQPQHF.

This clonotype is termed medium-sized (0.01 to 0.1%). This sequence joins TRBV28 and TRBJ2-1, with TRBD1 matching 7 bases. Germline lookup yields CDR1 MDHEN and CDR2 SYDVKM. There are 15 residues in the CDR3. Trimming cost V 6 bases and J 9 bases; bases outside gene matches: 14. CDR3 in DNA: TGTGCCAGCAGGCCAACAGGGGCCTGGGTTTCTGAGCAGTTCTTC. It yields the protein CASRPTGAWVSEQFF. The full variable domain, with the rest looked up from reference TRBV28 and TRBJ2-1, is DVKVTQSSRYLVKRTGEKVFLECVQDMDHENMFWYRQDPGLGLRLIYFSYDVKMKEKGDIPEGYSVSREKKERFSLILESASTNQTSMYLCASRPTGAWVSEQFFGPGTRLTVL.

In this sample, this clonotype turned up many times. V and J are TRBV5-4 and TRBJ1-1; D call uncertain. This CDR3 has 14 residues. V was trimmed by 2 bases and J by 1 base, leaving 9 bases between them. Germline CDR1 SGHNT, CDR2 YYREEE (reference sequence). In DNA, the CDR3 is TGTGCCAGCAGCTTTGACATCTCGAACACTGAAGCTTTCTTT. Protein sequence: CASSFDISNTEAFF.

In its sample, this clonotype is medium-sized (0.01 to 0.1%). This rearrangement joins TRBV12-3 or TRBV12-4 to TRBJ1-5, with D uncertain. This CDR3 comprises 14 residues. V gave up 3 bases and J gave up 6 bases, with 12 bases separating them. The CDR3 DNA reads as TGTGCCAGCAGTTTGGGCACCACGAGTCAGCCCCAGCATTTT. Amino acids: CASSLGTTSQPQHF.

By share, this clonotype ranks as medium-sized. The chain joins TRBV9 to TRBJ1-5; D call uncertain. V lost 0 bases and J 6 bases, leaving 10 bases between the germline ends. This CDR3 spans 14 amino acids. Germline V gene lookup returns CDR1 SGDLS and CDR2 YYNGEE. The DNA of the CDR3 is TGTGCCAGCAGCGTAGGCACTCCGGGTCAGCCCCAGCATTTT. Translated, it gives CASSVGTPGQPQHF.

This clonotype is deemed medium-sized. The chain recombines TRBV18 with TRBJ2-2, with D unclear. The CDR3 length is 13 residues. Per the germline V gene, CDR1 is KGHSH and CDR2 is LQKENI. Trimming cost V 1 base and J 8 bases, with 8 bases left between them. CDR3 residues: CASSPRAPGELFF. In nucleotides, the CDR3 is TGTGCCAGCTCACCACGGGCTCCGGGGGAGCTGTTTTTT.

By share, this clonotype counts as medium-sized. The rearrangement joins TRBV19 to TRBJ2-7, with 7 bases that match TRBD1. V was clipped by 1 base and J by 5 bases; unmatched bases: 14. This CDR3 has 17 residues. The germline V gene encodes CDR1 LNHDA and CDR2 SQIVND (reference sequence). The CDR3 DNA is TGTGCCAGTAGTATAGGGGGTCGACAGGGTTTTTTCCACGAGCAGTACTTC. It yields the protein CASSIGGRQGFFHEQYF.

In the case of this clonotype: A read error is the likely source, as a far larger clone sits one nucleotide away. The CDR3 nucleotides are TGTGCCAGCAGTCCCCGGAAAGGGAGAAACACCATATATTTT. As protein: CASSPRKGRNTIYF. The chain links TRBV6-5 to TRBJ1-3, with D hard to call. The germline V and J ends were trimmed by 5 bases and 5 bases, with 13 bases remaining between them. This CDR3 comprises 14 residues. From germline, CDR1 is MNHEY and CDR2 SVGAGI.